Below are 27 T cell receptor beta chains sequenced from a single sample in a study of Ad26.COV2.S vaccination and SARS-CoV-2 variants. The repertoire was sequenced with immunoSEQ multiplex PCR; TCRdb's copy has only in-frame clones and lacks some. The sample has about 280,000 clones, around 87% seen once. Regarding treatment: about 20 received Ad26.COV2.S at low or high dose, single or two shots; about 5 received placebo; per-sample allocation not given. Specimens were obtained on day 63 following the first vaccine or placebo injection. The material sequenced was peripheral blood, taken in a trial of Ad26.COV2.S vaccine versus placebo. These receptor sequences come from a person aged 18-60 years who received the Ad26.COV2.S COVID-19 vaccine or a placebo.

The chain has TRBV5-1 and TRBJ2-7, with D perhaps TRBD1 (6 bases). The CDR3 extends over 14 amino acids. The germline gives CDR1 SGHRS, CDR2 YFSETQ. V gave up 2 bases and J gave up 5 bases, with 14 bases separating them. The CDR3 sequence is CASSFGQGIHEQYF. The CDR3 DNA is TGCGCCAGCAGCTTCGGTCAGGGGATCCACGAGCAGTACTTC. Based on the CDR3 plus reference TRBV5-1 and TRBJ2-7, the full variable domain is KAGVTQTPRYLIKTRGQQVTLSCSPISGHRSVSWYQQTPGQGLQFLFEYFSETQRNKGNFPGRFSGRQFSNSRSEMNVSTLELGDSALYLCASSFGQGIHEQYFGPGTRLTVT.

This sequence joins TRBV2 and TRBJ1-4; 12 positions agree with TRBD1. V was clipped by 5 bases and J by 7 bases; unmatched bases: 11. The CDR3 has 17 residues. The V gene's germline CDR1 is SNHLY and CDR2 FYNNEI. The CDR3 region has the DNA TGTGCCAGCAGTCGGGGGACAGGGGGCGCGATCAGTGAAAAACTGTTTTTT. Its protein product is CASSRGTGGAISEKLFF.

The chain employs TRBV3-1 (or the pseudogene TRBV3-2) and TRBJ2-3; 9 bases align to TRBD1. Germline CDR1 LGHDT, CDR2 YNNKEL (reference sequence). V dropped 3 bases and J dropped 5; count of bases not matched to a gene: 6. The CDR3 length is 15 residues. The CDR3 DNA sequence: TGTGCCAGCAGCCAGACAGGGGGATCTGTAGATACGCAGTATTTT. It is translated as CASSQTGGSVDTQYF.

This sequence joins TRBV5-1 and TRBJ2-2, with 11 nucleotides matching TRBD2. The V and J ends lost 0 bases and 5 bases, in that order; junction bases with no gene match: 6. The germline V gene encodes CDR1 SGHRS and CDR2 YFSETQ. The CDR3 is made up of 17 amino acids. CDR3 residues: CASSLGLAGGETGELFF. CDR3 in DNA: TGCGCCAGCAGCTTGGGGCTAGCGGGAGGAGAAACCGGGGAGCTGTTTTTT.

The genes are TRBV7-5 and TRBJ2-1; the table's D gene call, TRBD2, was not cross checked with the DNA. TRBV7-5 is tagged as a pseudogene. This CDR3 contains 15 residues. The CDR3 loop is CVRSLESSGGNEQFF. CDR3 coding DNA: TGTGTCAGAAGCTTAGAGTCTAGCGGTGGGAATGAGCAGTTCTTC.

The genes are TRBV27 and TRBJ2-7; possibly TRBD1 for D (5 bases). Germline V gene sequence: CDR1 MNHEY, CDR2 SMNVEV (reference sequence). The CDR3 has 16 amino acids. Deletions cut 0 bases from V and 2 bases from J, with 14 bases between. The CDR3 DNA reads TGTGCCAGCAGTTTATCCGAGACAGTGGCCCCCTACGAGCAGTACTTC. It translates to CASSLSETVAPYEQYF.

This chain joins TRBV7-8 and TRBJ2-3; TRBD2 is a possible D gene (5 bases). Per the germline V gene, CDR1 is SGHVS and CDR2 is FQNEAQ. The CDR3 runs to 13 residues. Trimming shortened V by 5 bases and J by 3 bases, and 9 bases separated the two germline ends. CDR3: CASSRRTTDTQYF. The CDR3 DNA follows: TGTGCCAGCAGCCGTCGGACTACAGATACGCAGTATTTT. The whole variable domain, remainder taken from reference TRBV7-8 and TRBJ2-3, is GAGVSQSPRYKVAKRGQDVALRCDPISGHVSLFWYQQALGQGPEFLTYFQNEAQLDKSGLPSDRFFAERPEGSVSTLKIQRTQQEDSAVYLCASSRRTTDTQYFGPGTRLTVL.

V gene TRBV5-1 combines with J gene TRBJ2-3, with 7 positions matching TRBD1. Germline V gene lookup returns CDR1 SGHRS and CDR2 YFSETQ. With 6 bases clipped from V and 3 bases from J, the junction kept 10 bases outside the gene matches. This CDR3 spans 15 amino acids. As DNA, the CDR3 is TGCGCCAGCAACGTTCGACAGGGAACGACAGATACGCAGTATTTT. This translates into CASNVRQGTTDTQYF.

CDR3 region: CAWRRTSSSFDEQFF. The CDR3 nucleotides are TGTGCCTGGAGGAGGACTAGCTCCTCTTTCGATGAGCAGTTCTTC. The gene calls are TRBV30 and TRBJ2-1, with 8 bases identical to TRBD2. Unmatched junction bases numbered 12, after V lost 3 bases and J lost 8 bases. Germline V gene sequence: CDR1 GTSNPN, CDR2 SVGIG (reference sequence). The CDR3 runs 15 residues.

The V and J genes are TRBV4-2 and TRBJ1-2; D is uncertain. Trimming took 5 bases from V and 7 from J, leaving 11 bases between them. This CDR3 is 12 amino acids long. Germline V gene data show CDR1 as LGHNA and CDR2 as YNFKEQ. Written as DNA, the CDR3 is TGTGCCAGCAGCTCCATGGACCGTGGCTACACCTTC. Translation gives CASSSMDRGYTF.

This clone was counted only a few times. The gene calls are TRBV5-1 and TRBJ2-2; 7 bases map to TRBD2. V gave up 4 bases and J gave up 0 bases; unmatched junction bases: 3. The CDR3 totals 15 residues. Germline CDR1 SGHRS, CDR2 YFSETQ. The CDR3 loop is CASSAGDANTGELFF. The DNA of the CDR3 is TGCGCCAGCAGCGCGGGGGATGCGAACACCGGGGAGCTGTTTTTT.

J is TRBJ1-1 and V is TRBV10-3, with 10 bases that match TRBD1. Germline-derived CDR1 and CDR2 are ENHRY and SYGVKD. Losses at the gene ends were 10 bases for V and 1 base for J; bases not matched to a gene: 9. The CDR3 runs 15 residues. CDR3 protein: CATRPGTGENTEAFF. As DNA, the CDR3 is TGTGCCACCAGACCCGGGACAGGGGAGAACACTGAAGCTTTCTTT.

A note on this clone: The same CDR3 can be traced to other DNA sequences in this sample. The chain uses TRBV7-2 and TRBJ1-2, with 9 bases identical to TRBD1. In germline, CDR1 is SGHTA, CDR2 FQGNSA. J lost 2 bases, V lost 5 bases, and 3 bases had no gene match. The CDR3 spans 14 residues. This CDR3 reads CASSPGQGNYGYTF. CDR3 DNA: TGTGCCAGCAGCCCGGGACAGGGCAACTATGGCTACACCTTC.

The chain uses TRBV7-9 and TRBJ1-2; TRBD1 agrees at 7 bases. The CDR3 contains 15 residues. CDR1 is SEHNR and CDR2 is FQNEAQ in the germline V gene (reference sequence). The J segment lost 6 bases and the V segment lost 5 bases, leaving 12 bases of the junction unmatched. CDR3 loop: CASSLSSAGGNGYTF. The CDR3 region has the DNA TGTGCCAGCAGCCTCTCAAGCGCAGGGGGTAATGGCTACACCTTC. The whole variable domain, remainder taken from reference TRBV7-9 and TRBJ1-2, is DTGVSQNPRHKITKRGQNVTFRCDPISEHNRLYWYRQTLGQGPEFLTYFQNEAQLEKSRLLSDRFSAERPKGSFSTLEIQRTEQGDSAMYLCASSLSSAGGNGYTFGSGTRLTVV.

The CDR3 reads CASSSPQGTGIPPSSYNEQFF. The CDR3 nucleotides are TGTGCCAGCAGTTCCCCCCAAGGGACAGGGATACCGCCGAGCTCCTACAATGAGCAGTTCTTC. V is TRBV27 and J is TRBJ2-1, with 9 positions matching TRBD1. The junction had 19 bases not matched to a gene; V was cut back by 4 bases and J by 0 bases. This CDR3 is built from 21 residues. Germline lookup yields CDR1 MNHEY and CDR2 SMNVEV (reference sequence).

In its sample, this clone was seen a few times. The V and J genes are TRBV5-6 and TRBJ2-1; D not resolved. CDR1 and CDR2 (germline): SGHDT, YYEEEE. This CDR3 comprises 16 residues. V lost 4 bases to trimming and J lost 4 bases, with 18 bases between them. CDR3 coding DNA: TGTGCCAGCAGCCCGGTGACCGAGACCGCTTACAATGAGCAGTTCTTC. This translates into CASSPVTETAYNEQFF.

J is TRBJ1-6 and V is TRBV18; D might be TRBD1 (5 bases). CDR1 KGHSH and CDR2 LQKENI come from the germline V gene. V was shortened by 3 bases and J by 10 bases, with 16 bases between the two germline ends. The CDR3 consists of 15 residues. CDR3 sequence (DNA): TGTGCCAGCTCACCCAATGGCAGGGCGCCCTCACCCCTCCACTTT. Translating gives CASSPNGRAPSPLHF.

The gene calls are TRBV19 and TRBJ2-7, with 10 bases lining up with TRBD1. The V segment lost 3 bases and the J segment 5 bases; nucleotides outside the gene matches: 4. Germline V gene data show CDR1 as LNHDA and CDR2 as SQIVND (reference sequence). The CDR3 covers 14 residues. This CDR3 reads CASSMTGGEDEQYF. CDR3 nucleotides: TGTGCCAGTAGTATGACAGGGGGCGAAGACGAGCAGTACTTC.

For the CDR3, the DNA is TGTGCCAGCAGCCAAGTAACAGGGGGCGTGGGTGCCCATAACACTGAAGCTTTCTTT. This translates into CASSQVTGGVGAHNTEAFF. J is TRBJ1-1 and V is TRBV3-1 (or the pseudogene TRBV3-2); 9 bases agree with TRBD1. The V and J ends lost 1 base and 2 bases, in that order; junction bases with no gene match: 14. Germline CDR1 is LGHDT and CDR2 is YNNKEL (reference sequence). CDR3 length: 19 amino acids.

This chain's CDR3 is CASSFPTSGRLSGANVLTF. DNA of the CDR3: TGCGCCAGCAGCTTTCCTACTAGCGGGCGTCTCTCTGGGGCCAACGTCCTGACTTTC. The rearrangement joins TRBV5-1 to TRBJ2-6, with TRBD2 matching 9 bases. Germline V gives CDR1 SGHRS, CDR2 YFSETQ. The CDR3 has 19 residues. J was trimmed by 0 bases and V by 2 bases; bases with no gene match: 9.

This clone was detected a few times. J is TRBJ2-1 and V is TRBV6-5; D is perhaps TRBD2 (5 bases). V gave up 6 bases and J gave up 6 bases, with 18 bases separating them. The CDR3 sequence is 15 residues long. Germline V lookup: CDR1 MNHEY, CDR2 SVGAGI. CDR3 nucleotide sequence: TGTGCCAGCAGAGTTACTAGGCCCTCCGGCAATGAGCAGTTCTTC. This sequence encodes CASRVTRPSGNEQFF.

As for this clone: The sample has other DNA sequences that encode this CDR3 too. The genes are TRBV5-1 and TRBJ2-1; the match to TRBD2 covers 11 bases. Per germline, CDR1 SGHRS and CDR2 YFSETQ. Trimming removed 3 bases from V and 3 bases from J; junction bases left unmatched: 2. The CDR3 is 15 amino acids. CDR3 sequence (DNA): TGCGCCAGCAGCTCCGGGACTAGCGGCTACAATGAGCAGTTCTTC. Translating it yields CASSSGTSGYNEQFF.

This clone was picked up one time. This chain connects TRBV27 to TRBJ2-7; D gene uncertain. The CDR3 runs 15 residues. V was trimmed by 6 bases and J by 3 bases, leaving 18 bases between them. In germline, CDR1 is MNHEY, CDR2 SMNVEV (reference sequence). CDR3 DNA: TGTGCCAGCAGACCAATACGGGCAGAGATCTACGAGCAGTACTTC. It encodes CASRPIRAEIYEQYF.

Comment on this clone: Additional DNA sequences in this sample encode the identical CDR3. CDR3 sequence: CASSLASYGYTF. The CDR3 DNA follows: TGTGCCAGCAGTTTAGCCAGCTATGGCTACACCTTC. V usage is TRBV12-3 or TRBV12-4 and J usage is TRBJ1-2; no firm D call. V lost 0 bases and J 4 bases, leaving 3 bases between the germline ends. This CDR3 has 12 amino acids.

DNA for the CDR3: TGCGCCAGCAGCTTTCGACAGTTAGATACGCAGTATTTT. It is translated as CASSFRQLDTQYF. The chain carries TRBV5-1 and TRBJ2-3, with a possible D match to TRBD1 (5 bases). Germline V gene sequence: CDR1 SGHRS, CDR2 YFSETQ. The CDR3 spans 13 residues. Deletions cut 2 bases from V and 5 bases from J, with 9 bases between.

This rearrangement joins TRBV29-1 to TRBJ1-1, with 7 bases lining up with TRBD1. Germline lookup yields CDR1 SQVTM and CDR2 ANQGSEA. V was clipped by 7 bases and J by 1 base; unmatched bases: 12. The CDR3 runs to 15 residues. DNA of the CDR3: TGCAGCGCTTATGCCCAGACAGGGTCGAACACTGAAGCTTTCTTT. Amino acid sequence: CSAYAQTGSNTEAFF.

A few counts support this clone. The genes are TRBV18 and TRBJ1-1; 9 nucleotides agree with TRBD1. With 3 bases clipped from V and 4 bases from J, the junction kept 3 bases outside the gene matches. CDR3 length: 14 amino acids. The V gene's germline CDR1 is KGHSH and CDR2 LQKENI. The DNA of the CDR3 is TGTGCCAGCTCACCGGGACAGGGAAGCACTGAAGCTTTCTTT. Amino acids: CASSPGQGSTEAFF.